This TCR beta chain was sequenced in a study of graft-versus-host responses after intestinal transplantation. Whole-study context: The whole recipient group had anti-thymocyte globulin induction followed by tacrolimus and steroids for around three years. Whole-study findings and limits: GvH clones occurred in recipient marrow; some first appeared in ileum or blood.

Method: immunoSEQ multiplex PCR; TCRdb's copy keeps in-frame clones and lacks some. This repertoire shows roughly 40,000 clones, over 90% found once; its top ten account for about 4%. Of note for this clone: Its antigen remains unidentified. The junction departs from the called germline gene at one end, perhaps through a read error.

Looked up from germline, CDR1 is SGHDT and CDR2 is YYEEEE. The CDR3 is 13 amino acids. V is TRBV5-6 and J is TRBJ1-1; D may be TRBD1 (5 bases). The sample here was PBMCs, taken 734 days after intestinal transplantation. The sequence was collected from a human patient who received an intestinal transplant, so some T cells may come from the graft donor. The CDR3 DNA reads TGTGCCACCAGCCGACGGGGACGCGCTGAAGCTCTCTTT. Translated: CATSRRGRAEALF.